What follows are 24 T cell receptor beta chains derived from one specimen sequenced in a study of response to subunit inactivated influenza vaccine (dated by TCRdb to the late 2010s). According to the study, the label for this sample's time point signals: 45 days after influenza vaccine administration. Receptors were amplified or captured by RT-PCR. The reads were generated on an Illumina HiSeq 2500. Starting from the raw public reads, TCRdb applied fastp trimming at Q25, assembled clones with MiXCR and retained in-frame beta chains. Rows with a matching CDR3 protein are joined into one entry that keeps the most common DNA and genes. This sample has under 500,000 distinct CDR3 sequences in its table, and roughly 9.8% of those were observed once. The ten largest clones capture approximately 12% of the sample. Sequences were derived from PBMCs from blood, sampled about 40 days after vaccination. The origin of the receptors is a man aged 50 to 59 who received an inactivated influenza vaccine. Donor details come from another sample of the same person, matched by shared clones.

This sequence joins TRBV25-1 and TRBJ2-2, with 7 positions matching TRBD1. Per the germline V gene, CDR1 is MGHDK and CDR2 is SYGVNS. The V and J ends lost 6 bases and 0 bases, in that order; junction bases with no gene match: 1. This CDR3 spans 14 amino acids. The CDR3 region is CASSDRANTGELFF. The CDR3 nucleotides are TGTGCCAGCAGCGACAGGGCGAACACCGGGGAGCTGTTTTTT.

This clonotype occurred many times. This chain connects TRBV6-1 to TRBJ1-5; tentatively, D is TRBD1 (6 bases). Germline assignment: CDR1 MNHNS and CDR2 SASEGT. This CDR3 is built from 14 residues. V lost 6 bases to trimming and J lost 4 bases, with 13 bases between them. In nucleotides, the CDR3 is TGTGCCAGCAGCCCCGGGACACGAAATCAGCCCCAGCATTTT. It codes for CASSPGTRNQPQHF.

This sequence joins TRBV3-1 and TRBJ1-1, with a possible D match to TRBD1 (5 bases). CDR3 length equals 16 residues. CDR1 is LGHDT and CDR2 is YNNKEL in the germline V gene (reference sequence). Trimming shortened V by 5 bases and J by 6 bases, and 22 bases separated the two germline ends. The CDR3, as DNA: TGTGCCAGCAGCTCAGGTGGGGGTGGATTCGGGTCTGAAGCTTTCTTT. Its translation: CASSSGGGGFGSEAFF.

The chain couples TRBV18 to TRBJ2-2, with 7 bases matching TRBD2. The J segment lost 3 bases and the V segment lost 2 bases, leaving 3 bases of the junction unmatched. The CDR3 covers 15 residues. Per the germline V gene, CDR1 is KGHSH and CDR2 is LQKENI. The CDR3: CASSPMAGDTGELFF. The CDR3 coding sequence is TGTGCCAGCTCACCAATGGCGGGAGACACCGGGGAGCTGTTTTTT.

This clonotype was seen more than once but under ten times. The chain has TRBV6-1 and TRBJ1-1; D might be TRBD1 (5 bases). V was trimmed by 8 bases and J by 3 bases, leaving 16 bases between them. CDR1 MNHNS and CDR2 SASEGT come from the germline V gene. The CDR3 sequence is 14 residues long. CDR3 nucleotides: TGTGCCAGCGGAATTTACAGGTCGGACACTGAAGCTTTCTTT. It specifies CASGIYRSDTEAFF.

This clonotype has ten or more counts. The chain uses TRBV4-3 and TRBJ2-2; TRBD2 is a possible D gene (6 bases). CDR1 and CDR2 from the germline V gene are LGHNA and YSLEER. Trimming stripped 5 bases from V and 4 bases from J, with 11 bases between. This CDR3 is 14 amino acids long. The CDR3 nucleotides read TGCGCCAGCAGCTGGGCGGGGACCACCGGGGAGCTGTTTTTT. It encodes CASSWAGTTGELFF.

This clonotype was seen only a few times. The chain recombines TRBV20-1 with TRBJ1-6; TRBD1 is a possible D gene (6 bases). Trimming took off 5 bases at V and 9 bases at J, with 20 bases between the two ends. The germline V gene has CDR1 DFQATT and CDR2 SNEGSKA (reference sequence). The CDR3 consists of 15 residues. The CDR3 loop is CSAGGGGGRSSPLHF. The CDR3 DNA follows: TGCAGTGCTGGGGGAGGGGGGGGCCGGTCTTCACCCCTCCACTTT.

This clonotype was observed a few times. This chain joins TRBV7-9 and TRBJ2-7; TRBD2 matches 10 bases. Germline V gene data show CDR1 as SEHNR and CDR2 as FQNEAQ (reference sequence). This CDR3 has 15 amino acids. V was pared by 7 bases and J by 2 bases, with 8 bases of the junction left unmatched. The CDR3 DNA reads TGTGCCAGCATCGTCCCTAGCGGGGGTACCTACGAGCAGTACTTC. This sequence encodes CASIVPSGGTYEQYF. Full variable domain (remainder filled in from reference TRBV7-9 and TRBJ2-7): DTGVSQNPRHKITKRGQNVTFRCDPISEHNRLYWYRQTLGQGPEFLTYFQNEAQLEKSRLLSDRFSAERPKGSFSTLEIQRTEQGDSAMYLCASIVPSGGTYEQYFGPGTRLTVT.

This clonotype was seen many times. The CDR3 bases are TGTGCCAGCAGCTTAGTTGGGACAGGGTTTAGCGAGCAGTACTTC. It translates to CASSLVGTGFSEQYF. V and J are TRBV7-6 and TRBJ2-7; 9 positions match TRBD1. Trimming took 1 base from V and 6 from J; bases not matched to a gene: 7. The CDR3 extends over 15 amino acids. Germline lookup yields CDR1 SGHVS and CDR2 FNYEAQ.

This clonotype was detected ten times or more. The chain employs TRBV6-5 and TRBJ2-5, with 13 bases matching TRBD2. After removal of 2 bases from V and 5 bases from J, the junction contained 2 bases not matched to a gene. The CDR3 length is 15 residues. Germline V lookup: CDR1 MNHEY, CDR2 SVGAGI. The CDR3 is CASSYGTSGMETQYF. The CDR3 DNA reads as TGTGCCAGCAGTTACGGGACTAGCGGGATGGAGACCCAGTACTTC.

V and J are TRBV12-3 or TRBV12-4 and TRBJ2-5; D is unresolved. V shed 3 bases and J shed 1 base, with 9 bases lying between them. The CDR3 is made up of 14 amino acids. CDR3 sequence (DNA): TGTGCCAGCAGTTTGGTAGGGATCCAAGAGACCCAGTACTTC. Translation: CASSLVGIQETQYF.

A few counts support this clonotype. V is TRBV24-1 and J is TRBJ2-1, with TRBD2 matching over 10 bases. Germline V gene sequence: CDR1 KGHDR, CDR2 SFDVKD. This CDR3 spans 20 amino acids. The junction had 13 bases not matched to a gene; V was cut back by 3 bases and J by 0 bases. Written as DNA, the CDR3 is TGTGCCACCAGTGATAGCGGTAGCGGGAGGCTTCCAAGCTCCTACAATGAGCAGTTCTTC. It encodes CATSDSGSGRLPSSYNEQFF.

Concerning this clonotype: It may be a read error: a sequence one base away is much more abundant. The rearrangement uses TRBV7-2 and TRBJ2-5; D may be TRBD2 (6 bases). This CDR3 region has 11 residues. Trimming shortened V by 5 bases and J by 7 bases, and 8 bases separated the two germline ends. Germline V gene lookup returns CDR1 SGHTA and CDR2 FQGNSA. The DNA of the CDR3 is TGTGCCAGCAGCCCGGAGGGGACCCAGTACTTC. Its translation is CASSPEGTQYF.

This clonotype was counted many times. The V call is TRBV5-1, the J call TRBJ2-7; 9 positions match TRBD1. There are 16 residues in the CDR3. Germline CDR1 is SGHRS and CDR2 is YFSETQ. The V gene end was trimmed by 0 bases and the J gene end by 4 bases; junction bases not matched to a gene: 8. In nucleotides, the CDR3 is TGCGCCAGCAGCTTGGATGCCGGACAGGGGAGTTACGAGCAGTACTTC. This sequence encodes CASSLDAGQGSYEQYF.

In this sample, this clonotype turned up once. The V and J genes are TRBV4-1 and TRBJ2-7; tentative D call: TRBD1 (6 bases). The CDR3 is 17 amino acids. Germline-derived CDR1 and CDR2 are MGHRA and YSYEKL. V dropped 4 bases and J dropped 0 bases, with 19 bases sitting between them. CDR3 protein: CASSLYGGPTLSYEQYF. The CDR3 DNA reads as TGCGCCAGCAGCCTCTATGGGGGCCCAACCCTCTCCTACGAGCAGTACTTC.

This clonotype was seen many times. The chain combines TRBV4-1 with TRBJ2-1; 8 positions agree with TRBD1. V shed 0 bases and J 0 bases; nucleotides not matched to a gene: 16. This CDR3 has 21 amino acids. Germline values: CDR1 MGHRA, CDR2 YSYEKL. The CDR3 coding sequence is TGCGCCAGCAGCCAAGAGCTACGGACAGGGCTAATTGGAAGCTCCTACAATGAGCAGTTCTTC. As protein: CASSQELRTGLIGSSYNEQFF.

CDR3: CASSLGSTGSYNEQFF. The CDR3 DNA is TGCGCCAGCAGCTTGGGTTCGACAGGGAGCTACAATGAGCAGTTCTTC. The rearrangement links TRBV5-1 to TRBJ2-1; TRBD1 matches 7 bases. V shed 0 bases, J shed 3 bases, and the junction held 6 bases outside the gene matches. This CDR3 region has 16 residues. The germline gives CDR1 SGHRS, CDR2 YFSETQ.

The J gene is TRBJ2-1, the V gene TRBV28; 7 bases match TRBD1. CDR1 and CDR2 (germline): MDHEN, SYDVKM. Trimming cost V 7 bases and J 8 bases; bases outside gene matches: 17. The CDR3 loop spans 16 amino acids. The DNA for the CDR3 is TGTGCCAGCAAGGGGTTCCGGGACAGCCCGCCCTATGAGCAGTTCTTC. Its translation: CASKGFRDSPPYEQFF.

The chain is built from TRBV5-1 and TRBJ1-1; D perhaps matches TRBD1 (6 bases). V was clipped by 0 bases and J by 0 bases, with 12 bases between them. The germline gives CDR1 SGHRS, CDR2 YFSETQ. This CDR3 is built from 16 residues. Here the CDR3 reads CASSLVGGLVNTEAFF. In nucleotides, the CDR3 is TGCGCCAGCAGCTTGGTGGGGGGGCTCGTGAACACTGAAGCTTTCTTT. Based on the CDR3 plus reference TRBV5-1 and TRBJ1-1, the full variable domain is KAGVTQTPRYLIKTRGQQVTLSCSPISGHRSVSWYQQTPGQGLQFLFEYFSETQRNKGNFPGRFSGRQFSNSRSEMNVSTLELGDSALYLCASSLVGGLVNTEAFFGQGTRLTVV.

This clonotype was found a few times. This sequence joins TRBV5-1 and TRBJ2-2; tentatively, D is TRBD2 (5 bases). Trimming left V 0 bases short and J 3 bases short, with 12 bases between. The length of the CDR3 is 16 residues. Per germline, CDR1 SGHRS and CDR2 YFSETQ. This CDR3 reads CASSLGPSGDTGELFF. Written as DNA, the CDR3 is TGCGCCAGCAGCTTGGGTCCGTCCGGGGACACCGGGGAGCTGTTTTTT.

At least ten counts were recorded for this clonotype. This sequence joins TRBV7-2 and TRBJ2-3; D ambiguous. Looked up from germline, CDR1 is SGHTA and CDR2 is FQGNSA. With 4 bases removed from V and 1 base from J, the gap between germline ends came to 9 bases. The CDR3 covers 14 residues. The CDR3: CASSYYSGTDTQYF. CDR3 in DNA: TGTGCCAGCAGCTACTATTCTGGCACAGATACGCAGTATTTT. Full variable domain (outside the CDR3, taken from reference TRBV7-2 and TRBJ2-3): GAGVSQSPSNKVTEKGKDVELRCDPISGHTALYWYRQSLGQGLEFLIYFQGNSAPDKSGLPSDRFSAERTGGSVSTLTIQRTQQEDSAVYLCASSYYSGTDTQYFGPGTRLTVL.

On this clonotype itself: This may stem from a read error, because a much larger clone lies one nucleotide away. The chain recombines TRBV12-3 or TRBV12-4 with TRBJ2-3; a possible D gene is TRBD1 (6 bases). The CDR3 has 13 amino acids. CDR3 protein: CASSIQGPDTHYF. The DNA of the CDR3 is TGTGCCAGCAGTATACAGGGTCCAGATACGCACTATTTT.

Turning to this clonotype: A single base separates this from a much larger clone, so it may be a read error. The rearrangement joins TRBV7-8 to TRBJ2-7, with no clear D. Germline assignment: CDR1 SGHVS and CDR2 FQNEAQ. V gave up 3 bases and J gave up 4 bases, with 16 bases separating them. This CDR3 has 15 amino acids. CDR3 bases: TGTGCCAGCAGCTTCGAACTCTCTTTTGAGTACGAGCAGTACTTC. Protein product: CASSFELSFEYEQYF.

This clonotype was counted a few times. The chain is built from TRBV4-1 and TRBJ1-4; D perhaps matches TRBD1 (5 bases). Germline CDR1 MGHRA, CDR2 YSYEKL. V lost 5 bases and J lost 8, with 12 bases in between. The CDR3 spans 13 residues. CDR3 DNA sequence: TGCGCCAGCAGCGGGACCCTGGGGGAAAAACTGTTTTTT. Encoded protein: CASSGTLGEKLFF.